Listed below are T cell receptor beta chains from one sample, sequenced in a study of blood T cells in healthy people across ages. MiXCR, applied by TCRdb to the 5' RACE reads, yields one record per CDR3 protein. Of about 290,000 distinct CDR3 sequences listed, roughly 27% are singletons. The specimen was blood. These receptors were obtained from a woman in her seventies in good health. The CDR3 runs from the conserved cysteine through the conserved F or W. The order of the fields is CDR3 protein, J gene, V gene.

CDR3: CASSYSRTGELFF
J: TRBJ2-2
V: TRBV6-5

CDR3: CSASLTGTGETQYF
J: TRBJ2-5
V: TRBV20-1

CDR3: CASSQDFIAGGQPSTDTQYF
J: TRBJ2-3
V: TRBV3-1

CDR3: CATSDAGQGQETQYF
J: TRBJ2-5
V: TRBV24-1

CDR3: CASSGSDFTDTQYF
J: TRBJ2-3
V: TRBV11-2

CDR3: CASSHPKGTATGGYTF
J: TRBJ1-2
V: TRBV3-1

CDR3: CASRTPNQPQHF
J: TRBJ1-5
V: TRBV6-1

CDR3: CASRDPFGGETQYF
J: TRBJ2-5
V: TRBV27

CDR3: CASQISASSDTQYF
J: TRBJ2-3
V: TRBV9

CDR3: CASSLGPSGIEQFF
J: TRBJ2-1
V: TRBV7-2

CDR3: CASSLIDYGVTGELFF
J: TRBJ2-2
V: TRBV12-3/TRBV12-4

CDR3: CASSLVASGFPYEQYF
J: TRBJ2-7
V: TRBV5-1

CDR3: CASSLGTEAGANVLTF
J: TRBJ2-6
V: TRBV5-6

CDR3: CASSLVGGGGTEAFF
J: TRBJ1-1
V: TRBV7-2

CDR3: CASRGWGLEGTGELFF
J: TRBJ2-2
V: TRBV6-1

CDR3: CATSGGRGGAFF
J: TRBJ1-1
V: TRBV24-1

CDR3: CASSQESLARDEQYF
J: TRBJ2-7
V: TRBV4-1

CDR3: CSSVSNTEAFF
J: TRBJ1-1
V: TRBV29-1

CDR3: CASSLSGQGASPLHF
J: TRBJ1-6
V: TRBV5-1

CDR3: CASSQGTLGLNEKLFF
J: TRBJ1-4
V: TRBV14

CDR3: CASRGLTTDTQYF
J: TRBJ2-3
V: TRBV6-6

CDR3: CATSRDYQETQYF
J: TRBJ2-5
V: TRBV15

CDR3: CSVSNGGTGTYEQYF
J: TRBJ2-7
V: TRBV29-1

CDR3: CASSLGASGADTQYF
J: TRBJ2-3
V: TRBV7-2

CDR3: CASSLLGYNTGELFF
J: TRBJ2-2
V: TRBV7-6

CDR3: CASRPLTASGETQYF
J: TRBJ2-5
V: TRBV7-9

CDR3: CASSLIADVYEQYF
J: TRBJ2-7
V: TRBV5-1

CDR3: CASSAGSSYEQYF
J: TRBJ2-7
V: TRBV18

CDR3: CASFPLWTGELFF
J: TRBJ2-2
V: TRBV11-2

CDR3: CSANGGPSNYEQYF
J: TRBJ2-7
V: TRBV20-1

CDR3: CASSYGWRGLQETQYF
J: TRBJ2-5
V: TRBV6-5

CDR3: CASREWRHNQETQYF
J: TRBJ2-5
V: TRBV2

CDR3: CSARFSGANVLTF
J: TRBJ2-6
V: TRBV20-1